This record looks at one TCR beta chain sequence and its context. Profiles of TCR beta VDJ and CDR3 were generated from a genomic DNA template. TCRdb reprocessed the reads with MiXCR, giving one entry per CDR3 protein. Of hundreds of thousands of distinct CDR3 sequences listed, around half are singletons. With V trimmed by 8 bases and J by 4 bases, 12 bases remained unmatched. This CDR3 is built from 16 residues. Germline CDR1 is SNHLY and CDR2 is FYNNEI. These data belong to a study of CD8+CD57+ T cells in acquired aplastic anemia. Individuals selected for sequencing had exhibited CD8+CD57+ cell expansion on flow cytometry.

This sequence joins TRBV2 and TRBJ2-3, with 10 bases that match TRBD2. This sequence was found in a human donor with aplastic anemia. Sequenced material: sorted CD4+, CD8+, or CD8+CD57+ T cells (not recorded which) from PBMCs. CDR3 sequence reads: CASGGDVLAGSDTQYF. For the CDR3, the DNA is TGTGCCAGCGGGGGGGATGTACTAGCGGGATCAGATACGCAGTATTTT. The full variable domain, rest sourced from reference TRBV2 and TRBJ2-3, is EPEVTQTPSHQVTQMGQEVILRCVPISNHLYFYWYRQILGQKVEFLVSFYNNEISEKSEIFDDQFSVERPDGSNFTLKIRSTKLEDSAMYFCASGGDVLAGSDTQYFGPGTRLTVL.